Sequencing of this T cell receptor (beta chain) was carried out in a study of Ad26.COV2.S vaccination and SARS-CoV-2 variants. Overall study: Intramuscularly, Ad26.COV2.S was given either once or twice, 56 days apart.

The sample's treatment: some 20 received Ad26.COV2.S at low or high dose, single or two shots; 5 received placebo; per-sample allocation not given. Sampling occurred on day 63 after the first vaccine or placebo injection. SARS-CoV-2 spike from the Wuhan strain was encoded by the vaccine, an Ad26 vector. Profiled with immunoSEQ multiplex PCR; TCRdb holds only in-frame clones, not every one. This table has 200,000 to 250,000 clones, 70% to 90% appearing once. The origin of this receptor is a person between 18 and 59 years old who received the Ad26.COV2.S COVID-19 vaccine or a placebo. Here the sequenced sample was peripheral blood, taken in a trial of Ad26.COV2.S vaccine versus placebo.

Written as DNA, the CDR3 is TGTGCCAGCAGCTTAGGGGACAATGAGCAGTTCTTC. It codes for CASSLGDNEQFF. V and J are TRBV5-8 and TRBJ2-1, with D possibly being TRBD1 (5 bases). V lost 2 bases and J 5 bases, leaving 5 bases between the germline ends. Germline V gives CDR1 SGHTS, CDR2 YDEGEE. CDR3 length: 12 amino acids.